This TCR beta chain was found in a study of control samples from healthy donors and cancer patients. This clone was observed a few times. The CDR3 sequence is 15 residues long. Germline V gene sequence: CDR1 MNHEY, CDR2 SVGAGI. V was clipped by 5 bases and J by 4 bases; unmatched bases: 10. Method: immunoSEQ multiplex PCR; TCRdb's copy keeps in-frame clones and lacks some. The repertoire holds under 70,000 clones, 88% seen once, with 3.5% to 4.5% in the top ten. The sequenced sample was blood. The V gene is TRBV6-5, the J gene TRBJ1-2; 7 bases fit TRBD1. This receptor was obtained from a man between 45 and 60 years old in good health. This chain's CDR3 is CASSKQGPLLYGYTF. The CDR3 nucleotides read TGTGCCAGCAGTAAACAGGGGCCTCTTCTCTATGGCTACACCTTC.